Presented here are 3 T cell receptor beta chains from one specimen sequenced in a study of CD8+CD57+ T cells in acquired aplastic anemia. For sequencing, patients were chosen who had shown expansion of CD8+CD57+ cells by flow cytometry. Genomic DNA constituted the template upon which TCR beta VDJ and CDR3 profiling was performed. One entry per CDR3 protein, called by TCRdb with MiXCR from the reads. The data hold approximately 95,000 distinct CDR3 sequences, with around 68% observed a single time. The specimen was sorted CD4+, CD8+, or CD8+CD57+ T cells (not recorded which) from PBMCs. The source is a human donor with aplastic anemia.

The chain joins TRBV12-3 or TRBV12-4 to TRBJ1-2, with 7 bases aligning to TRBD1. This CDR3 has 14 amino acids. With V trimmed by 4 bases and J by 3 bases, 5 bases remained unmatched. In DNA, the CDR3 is TGTGCCAGCAGTTCCAGGGACAGCCACTATGGCTACACCTTC. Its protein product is CASSSRDSHYGYTF.

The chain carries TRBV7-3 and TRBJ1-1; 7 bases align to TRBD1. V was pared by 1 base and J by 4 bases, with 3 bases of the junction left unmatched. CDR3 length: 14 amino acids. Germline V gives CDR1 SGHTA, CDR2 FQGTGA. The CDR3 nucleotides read TGTGCCAGCAGCTTAAACAGGGGTAGCACTGAAGCTTTCTTT. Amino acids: CASSLNRGSTEAFF.

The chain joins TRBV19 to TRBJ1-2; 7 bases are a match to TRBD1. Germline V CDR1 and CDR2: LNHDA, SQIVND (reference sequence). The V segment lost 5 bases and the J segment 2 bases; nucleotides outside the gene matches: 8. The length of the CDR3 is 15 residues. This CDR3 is CASSDPPGQNYGYTF. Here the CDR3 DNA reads TGTGCCAGTAGTGACCCTCCGGGACAGAACTATGGCTACACCTTC.